A selection of T cell receptor beta chains follows, all from one sample in a study of blood T cell repertoires in COVID-19. Data came from immunoSEQ multiplex PCR; TCRdb stores just in-frame clones and leaves some out. This sample has about 350,000 clones, with around nine tenths found just once. Source material: peripheral blood. Source of these receptors: a woman aged 18-29 years who had recovered from COVID-19. Each CDR3 is given with its conserved first and last residue. The D gene is left open where the match is weak. Part of the rows lack a size; the others show once, few, many or a class for expanded clones.

j_gene	v_gene	abundance	d_gene	CDR3nt	CDR3aa
TRBJ2-2	TRBV6-2/TRBV6-3	few	-	TGTGCCAGCAGCCGCAGGCGACAGGCGGCGAACACCGGGGAGCTGTTTTTT	CASSRRRQAANTGELFF
TRBJ1-6	TRBV7-7	-	TRBD1	TGTGCCAGCAGCTTGACAGGGAGGAATTCACCCCTCCACTTT	CASSLTGRNSPLHF
TRBJ2-1	TRBV27	once	TRBD2	TGTGCCAGCTCGAGGCTAGCGGGAGGTTTGTGGGATGAGCAGTTCTTC	CASSRLAGGLWDEQFF
TRBJ2-1	TRBV6-2/TRBV6-3	-	-	TGTGCCAGCAGCGGCGTTGGGCGTTGGTTCTTC	CASSGVGRWFF
TRBJ1-6	TRBV6-5	-	-	TGTGCCAGCAGTTACTCACGGCAGGGACTAAATTCACCCCTCCACTTT	CASSYSRQGLNSPLHF
TRBJ2-1	TRBV5-8	-	-	TGTGCCAGCAGCAATCTGCTCCTTTCTAGAAGACGTACCTACAATGAGCAGTTCTTC	CASSNLLLSRRRTYNEQFF
TRBJ1-1	TRBV11-3	-	-	TGTGCCAGCAGCTTACTATTCGGGACTGAAGCTTTCTTT	CASSLLFGTEAFF
TRBJ1-5	TRBV19	-	TRBD1	TGTGCCAGTAGTAATTCCCGACAGGGCAATAGCAATCAGCCCCAGCATTTT	CASSNSRQGNSNQPQHF
TRBJ2-2	TRBV10-1	-	TRBD2	TGCGCCAGTGGAAGCGGGGGGGCCCCCGGGGAGCTGTTTTTT	CASGSGGAPGELFF
TRBJ1-3	TRBV6-5	-	-	TGTGCCAGCAGCGCAGCTGGAAACACCATATATTTT	CASSAAGNTIYF
TRBJ1-5	TRBV30	few	-	TGTGCCTGGAGTGTAAGGGGAAATCAGCCCCAGCATTTT	CAWSVRGNQPQHF
TRBJ2-1	TRBV5-4	-	-	TGTGCCAGCAGCTTGCTAGGCGGTAGCTACAATGAGCAGTTCTTC	CASSLLGGSYNEQFF
TRBJ2-1	TRBV29-1	-	TRBD2	TGCAGCGCCAAACCGGGACTAGCGGGAGTCTTTGAGCAGTTCTTC	CSAKPGLAGVFEQFF
TRBJ1-1	TRBV25-1	-	-	TGTGCCAGCAGTGGGGCAGGGCGAGCTTTCTTT	CASSGAGRAFF
TRBJ1-5	TRBV6-4	-	-	TGTGCCAGCAGTCCTTCGGGGGGGATTGCAAATCAGCCCCAGCATTTT	CASSPSGGIANQPQHF
TRBJ2-5	TRBV11-3	-	TRBD2	TGTGCCAGCAGCTTAGGTCCGGGAGGACCGGAAGAGACCCAGTACTTC	CASSLGPGGPEETQYF
TRBJ1-1	TRBV5-4	-	-	TGTGCCAGCAGCGGGCAGATAAACACTGAAGCTTTCTTT	CASSGQINTEAFF
TRBJ2-3	TRBV7-2	-	TRBD2	TGTGCCAGCAGCTTAGAAGGGACTAGGGGATTTGATACGCAGTATTTT	CASSLEGTRGFDTQYF
TRBJ1-2	TRBV6-5	-	-	TGTGCCAGCAGCCCCGCCTATTTCTATGGCTACACCTTC	CASSPAYFYGYTF
TRBJ1-1	TRBV5-5	-	-	TGTGCCAGCAGCTTGGGGTCTGGTCTCGGCACTGAAGCTTTCTTT	CASSLGSGLGTEAFF
TRBJ1-1	TRBV12-3/TRBV12-4	-	-	TGTGCCAGCAGTTTGAACAGGAACACTGAAGCTTTCTTT	CASSLNRNTEAFF
TRBJ2-3	TRBV10-2	-	TRBD2	TGCGCCAGCAGTCTAGCGGGAGGCCTTCGCACAGATACGCAGTATTTT	CASSLAGGLRTDTQYF
TRBJ2-3	TRBV19	-	TRBD1	TGTGCCAGTAGTATAGTCCCCGGGACAGGAGCCACAGATACGCAGTATTTT	CASSIVPGTGATDTQYF
TRBJ2-4	TRBV19	-	TRBD1	TGTGCCAGTAGTATCCCCGGGACAGGGAGCCAAAACATTCAGTACTTC	CASSIPGTGSQNIQYF
TRBJ2-2	TRBV19	-	TRBD2	TGTGCCAGTAGTTTCGGGACTAGCCCCGGGGAGCTGTTTTTT	CASSFGTSPGELFF
TRBJ1-1	TRBV7-9	-	-	TGTGCCAGCAGCTTAACAGTGAACACTGAAGCTTTCTTT	CASSLTVNTEAFF
TRBJ1-5	TRBV2	-	-	TGTGCCAGCAGTGAAGCGGGGCGGGGGGCGGTCAATCAGCCCCAGCATTTT	CASSEAGRGAVNQPQHF
TRBJ2-3	TRBV10-3	once	-	TGTGCCATCAGTGACATCAGGAGGGGCACAGATACGCAGTATTTT	CAISDIRRGTDTQYF
TRBJ1-2	TRBV6-5	-	TRBD1	TGTGCCAGCAGTTACTCGTATGGCAGGGGGGACTATGGCTACACCTTC	CASSYSYGRGDYGYTF
TRBJ2-5	TRBV7-6	-	TRBD2	TGTGCCAGCAGCTTAGAAGGCGGGAGTCTTGAGACCCAGTACTTC	CASSLEGGSLETQYF
TRBJ2-1	TRBV11-2	-	TRBD2	TGTGCCAGCAGCCGTACGGGACTAGCGGGAAATAACGGTGAGCAGTTCTTC	CASSRTGLAGNNGEQFF
TRBJ1-2	TRBV19	-	-	TGTGCCAGTAGCACACAGGCGGTCTATGGCTACACCTTC	CASSTQAVYGYTF
TRBJ2-1	TRBV11-2	-	TRBD2	TGTGCCATACCCGGGAGGGCCTCCTACAATGAGCAGTTCTTC	CAIPGRASYNEQFF
TRBJ2-1	TRBV7-9	-	TRBD1	TGTGCCAGCAGCTTAAAGGGACAGGCCCCAAATGAGCAGTTCTTC	CASSLKGQAPNEQFF
TRBJ1-2	TRBV18	-	-	TGTGCCAGCTCACCAACAGGTGCCTTGGACTATGGCTACACCTTC	CASSPTGALDYGYTF
TRBJ2-1	TRBV19	-	TRBD1	TGTGCCAGTATCACGGACAGGGTTGGAAATGAGCAGTTCTTC	CASITDRVGNEQFF
TRBJ1-6	TRBV9	-	TRBD1	TGTGCCAGCAGCGTAACAGGGGGCTTTGAGTCACCCCTCCACTTT	CASSVTGGFESPLHF
TRBJ2-5	TRBV7-2	-	TRBD2	TGTGCCAGCAGCTTAGAAGGACTAGCGGGAGCAGAGACCCAGTACTTC	CASSLEGLAGAETQYF
TRBJ2-1	TRBV7-2	-	TRBD2	TGTGCCAGCAGCTCTATCATTGGGACTAGCGGTTTCAATGAGCAGTTCTTC	CASSSIIGTSGFNEQFF